This record concerns one T cell receptor beta chain sequence. The data originate from a study of blood T cell repertoires in COVID-19. Study-level information: Sites across the United States, Italy and Spain contributed samples from acute and convalescent COVID-19. PBMCs, B-cell-depleted T cells, or T cells provided the cDNA or gDNA that made up the material.

With 3 bases removed from V and 3 bases from J, the gap between germline ends came to 14 bases. From germline, CDR1 is KGHSH and CDR2 LQKENI. This CDR3 has 15 residues. In the study's own analysis: Counts of nucleated cells, estimated from reference gene primer amplification, were obtained. Clones were sequenced by immunoSEQ multiplex PCR, and TCRdb holds only the in-frame ones, with some missing. From that table come the V and J calls and clone size; the DNA was used to work out D and trimming. Of approximately 150,000 clones in the sample, about 86% are singletons; the top ten hold 1.5% to 1.9%. The source of this sequence is a woman aged 55 to 70 with acute or convalescent COVID-19. Material for sequencing was peripheral blood. This chain joins TRBV18 and TRBJ1-1, with unresolved D. Here the CDR3 DNA reads TGTGCCAGCTCACCTCGGGAGGGTCGTGACACTGAAGCTTTCTTT. Translated, it gives CASSPREGRDTEAFF.